This T cell receptor (beta chain) was captured by sequencing in a study of blood T cells in healthy people across ages. Study-wide results and limits: Investigators treated diversity estimates from one million T cells as underestimates.

On this clonotype itself: The target antigen is unknown.

Drawn from each donor were 7.5 to 10 milliliters of peripheral blood. The CDR3 is made up of 16 amino acids. Trimming stripped 1 base from V and 3 bases from J, with 17 bases between. The germline gives CDR1 SGHRS, CDR2 YFSETQ. Sample-barcoded 5' priming and a J-beta primer mix drove a second PCR of 7 to 11 cycles. MiXCR, run by TCRdb on the 5' RACE reads, gives a single entry per CDR3 protein. Of about 1,000,000 distinct CDR3 sequences in the sample, 40% to 55% were seen once. This chain connects TRBV5-1 to TRBJ2-7; tentative D call: TRBD2 (6 bases). The material sequenced was blood. The TCR sequence derives from a woman aged 60-75 years in good health. CDR3 in DNA: TGCGCCAGCAGCTTGACCGGGACTTCAGCCCTCTACGAGCAGTACTTC. This codes for CASSLTGTSALYEQYF.